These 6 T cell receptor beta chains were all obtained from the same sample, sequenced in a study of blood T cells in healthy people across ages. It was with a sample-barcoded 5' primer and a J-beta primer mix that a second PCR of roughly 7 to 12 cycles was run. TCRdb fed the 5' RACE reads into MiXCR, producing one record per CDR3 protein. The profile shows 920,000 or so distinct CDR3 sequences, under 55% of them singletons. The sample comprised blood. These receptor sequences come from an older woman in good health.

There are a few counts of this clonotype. Here the CDR3 reads CATSRGLAGAYNEQYF. The DNA for the CDR3 is TGTGCCACCAGCAGAGGACTAGCGGGAGCCTACAATGAGCAGTACTTC. This chain links TRBV15 with TRBJ2-1; 12 bases agree with TRBD2. The J call may be incorrect, as the DNA end agrees better with TRBJ2-7. There are 16 residues in the CDR3. Germline V gene lookup returns CDR1 LNHNV and CDR2 YYDKDF (reference sequence).

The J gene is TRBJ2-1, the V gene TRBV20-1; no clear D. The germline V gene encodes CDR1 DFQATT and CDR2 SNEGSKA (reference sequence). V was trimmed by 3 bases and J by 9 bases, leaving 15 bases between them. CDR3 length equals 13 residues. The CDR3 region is CSARPHPAPEQFF. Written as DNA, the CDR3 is TGCAGTGCTAGGCCACACCCTGCGCCTGAGCAGTTCTTC.

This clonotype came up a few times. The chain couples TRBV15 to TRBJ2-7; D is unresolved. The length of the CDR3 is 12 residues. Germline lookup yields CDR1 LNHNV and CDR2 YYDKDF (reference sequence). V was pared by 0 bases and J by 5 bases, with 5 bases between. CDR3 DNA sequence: TGTGCCACCAGCAGAGAAAGCCACGAGCAGTACTTC. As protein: CATSRESHEQYF.

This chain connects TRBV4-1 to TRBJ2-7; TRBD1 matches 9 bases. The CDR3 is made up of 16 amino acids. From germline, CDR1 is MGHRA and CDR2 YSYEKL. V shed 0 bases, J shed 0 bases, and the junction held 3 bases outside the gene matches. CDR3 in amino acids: CASSQDVGQGSYEQYF. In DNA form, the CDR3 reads TGCGCCAGCAGCCAAGATGTGGGACAGGGCTCCTACGAGCAGTACTTC.

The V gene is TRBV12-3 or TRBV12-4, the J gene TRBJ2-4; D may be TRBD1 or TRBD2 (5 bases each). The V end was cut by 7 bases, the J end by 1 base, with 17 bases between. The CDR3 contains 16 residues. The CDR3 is CASTSGTIIAKNIQYF. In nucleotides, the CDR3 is TGTGCCAGCACCTCAGGGACCATAATTGCCAAAAACATTCAGTACTTC.

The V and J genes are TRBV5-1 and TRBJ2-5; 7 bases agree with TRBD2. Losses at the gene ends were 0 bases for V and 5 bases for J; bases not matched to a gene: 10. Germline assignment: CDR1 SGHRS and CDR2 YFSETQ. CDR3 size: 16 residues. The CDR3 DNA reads TGCGCCAGCAGCTTGGATGAGCGGGACCCGAGGGAGACCCAGTACTTC. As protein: CASSLDERDPRETQYF. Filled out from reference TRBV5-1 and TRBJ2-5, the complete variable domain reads KAGVTQTPRYLIKTRGQQVTLSCSPISGHRSVSWYQQTPGQGLQFLFEYFSETQRNKGNFPGRFSGRQFSNSRSEMNVSTLELGDSALYLCASSLDERDPRETQYFGPGTRLLVL.